The sequence of this TCR beta chain was determined in a study of somatic mutations in cytotoxic T cells in rheumatoid arthritis. Looking at the study overall: Including V beta1+ cells that were sequenced for TCRB, some T-cell populations stained with V beta antibodies were flow-sorted at nearly 100% purity. Study-level findings and limits: Among fewer than 75 patients, roughly eight showed a largest CD8+ clone that surpassed 20% of CD8+ cells. Relative to age-matched healthy controls, rheumatoid arthritis patients did not differ significantly in CD8+ T-cell clonality.

Method: immunoSEQ multiplex PCR; TCRdb's copy keeps in-frame clones and lacks some. The data hold around 13,000 clones, with about four fifths observed a single time. The CDR3 consists of 13 residues. Germline V gene lookup returns CDR1 SGHNT and CDR2 YYREEE (reference sequence). Trimming at V came to 10 bases and at J to 3 bases, leaving 6 bases not matched to a gene. A word on this clone: The target antigen is unknown.

Researchers isolated CD4+ and CD8+ cells by positive magnetic bead selection and then checked their purity by flow cytometry. V usage is TRBV5-4 and J usage is TRBJ1-4; 7 nucleotides agree with TRBD1. The receptor was derived from an adult with rheumatoid arthritis. Sequences were obtained from CD8+ T cells sorted from blood. The CDR3 loop is CAWRDSPNEKLFF. Written as DNA, the CDR3 is TGTGCCTGGAGGGACAGCCCTAATGAAAAACTGTTTTTT.